The entry below describes one T cell receptor (beta chain). Its antigen remains unknown. These data originate in a study of identical twins. Study findings and constraints: There is a chance that invariant MAIT and iNKT cells partially muddied zero-insertion analyses. Fewer insertions marked abundant cord blood beta clonotypes; young adult naive trended weakly, memory not at all.

Germline CDR1 is SGHRS and CDR2 is YFSETQ. The CDR3 totals 16 residues. A universal primer binding site was introduced by template switching. The final cDNA contained unique molecular identifiers. TCRdb independently ran MiXCR on the 5' RACE reads; one entry per CDR3 protein. This sample carries 1.5 million to 2 million distinct CDR3 sequences, more than 30% of them seen once, and the ten largest clones take under 0.35%. This TCR derives from a newborn girl in good health. The sequenced sample consisted of cord blood. The genes are TRBV5-1 and TRBJ2-1, with TRBD2 as a possible D gene (6 bases). The J call is doubtful: the DNA matches TRBJ2-7 better. The CDR3 DNA follows: TGCGCCAGCAGCACCGGTGCTGGAGGGCGGTACAATGAGCAGTACTTC. It is translated as CASSTGAGGRYNEQYF.